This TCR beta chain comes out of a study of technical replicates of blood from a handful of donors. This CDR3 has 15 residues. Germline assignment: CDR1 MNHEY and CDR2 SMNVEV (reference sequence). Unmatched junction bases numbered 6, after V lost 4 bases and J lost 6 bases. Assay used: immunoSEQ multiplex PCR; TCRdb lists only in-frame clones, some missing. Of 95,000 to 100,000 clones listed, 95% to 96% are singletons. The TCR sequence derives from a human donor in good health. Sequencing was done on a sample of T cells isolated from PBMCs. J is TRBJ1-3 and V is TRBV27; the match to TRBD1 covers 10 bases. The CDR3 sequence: CASSSNGQGENTIYF. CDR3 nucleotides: TGTGCCAGCAGTTCAAACGGACAGGGGGAAAACACCATATATTTT.